This TCR beta chain was recovered during a study of blood T cell repertoires in COVID-19. Across the study: The analysed material was cDNA or gDNA that came from T cells, B-cell-depleted T cells, or PBMCs.

CDR3 length equals 13 residues. The ends were cut back, 0 bases at V and 16 bases at J, with 16 bases in the middle. Germline V gene sequence: CDR1 SGHAT, CDR2 FQNNGV. Some clones are missing from TCRdb's copy, which holds only in-frame ones; the method was immunoSEQ multiplex PCR. The top ten clones hold about 3% of a sample with around 200,000 clones, over 75% of them seen once. The sequenced material came from peripheral blood. This chain links TRBV11-2 with TRBJ1-5; D not certain. The receptor's source is a woman older than 75 with active or convalescent COVID-19. The CDR3 is CASSLEARDSGHF. CDR3 coding DNA: TGTGCCAGCAGCTTAGAAGCCCGCGACTCGGGACATTTT.